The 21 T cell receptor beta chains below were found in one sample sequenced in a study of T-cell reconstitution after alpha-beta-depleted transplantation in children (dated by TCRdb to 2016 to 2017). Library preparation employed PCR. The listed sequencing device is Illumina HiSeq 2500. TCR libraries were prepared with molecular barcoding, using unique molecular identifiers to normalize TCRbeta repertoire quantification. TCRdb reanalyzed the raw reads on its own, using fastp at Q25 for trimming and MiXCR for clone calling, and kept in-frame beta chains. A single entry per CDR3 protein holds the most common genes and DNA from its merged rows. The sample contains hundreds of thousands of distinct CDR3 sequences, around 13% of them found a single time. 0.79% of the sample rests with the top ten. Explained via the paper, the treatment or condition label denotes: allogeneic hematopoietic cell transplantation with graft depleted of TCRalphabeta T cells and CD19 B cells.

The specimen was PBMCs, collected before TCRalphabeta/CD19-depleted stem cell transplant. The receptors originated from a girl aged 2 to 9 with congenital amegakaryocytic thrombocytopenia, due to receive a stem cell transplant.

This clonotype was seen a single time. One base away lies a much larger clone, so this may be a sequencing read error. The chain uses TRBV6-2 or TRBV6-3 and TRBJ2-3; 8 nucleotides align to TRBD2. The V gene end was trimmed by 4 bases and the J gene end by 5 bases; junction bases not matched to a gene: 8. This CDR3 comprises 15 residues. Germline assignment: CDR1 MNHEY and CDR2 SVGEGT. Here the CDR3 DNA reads TGTGCCAGCAGTTCCCCAGCGGGAGAAGGAGATACGCAGTATTTT. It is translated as CASSSPAGEGDTQYF.

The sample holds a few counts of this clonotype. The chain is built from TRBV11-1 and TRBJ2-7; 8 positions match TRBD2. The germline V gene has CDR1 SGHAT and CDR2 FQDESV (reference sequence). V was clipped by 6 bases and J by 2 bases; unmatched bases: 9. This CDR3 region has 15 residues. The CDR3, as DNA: TGTGCCAGCAGTCTCACTAGCGGCCCTACCTACGAGCAGTACTTC. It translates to CASSLTSGPTYEQYF.

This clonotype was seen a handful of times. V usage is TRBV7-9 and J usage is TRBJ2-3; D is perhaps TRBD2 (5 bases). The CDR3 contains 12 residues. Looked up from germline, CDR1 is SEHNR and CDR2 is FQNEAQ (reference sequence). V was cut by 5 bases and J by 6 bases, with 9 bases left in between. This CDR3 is CASSRTGDTQYF. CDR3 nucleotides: TGTGCCAGCAGCCGCACGGGGGATACGCAGTATTTT.

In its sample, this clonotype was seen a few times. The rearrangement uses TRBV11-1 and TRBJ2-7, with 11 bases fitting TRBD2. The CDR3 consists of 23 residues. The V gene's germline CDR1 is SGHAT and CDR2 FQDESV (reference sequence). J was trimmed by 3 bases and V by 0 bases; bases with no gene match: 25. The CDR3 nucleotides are TGTGCCAGCAGCTTAGCTGCCGGGGAAACAGGGCCGAGGGGACTAGCGGTTATCTACGAGCAGTACTTC. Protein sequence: CASSLAAGETGPRGLAVIYEQYF.

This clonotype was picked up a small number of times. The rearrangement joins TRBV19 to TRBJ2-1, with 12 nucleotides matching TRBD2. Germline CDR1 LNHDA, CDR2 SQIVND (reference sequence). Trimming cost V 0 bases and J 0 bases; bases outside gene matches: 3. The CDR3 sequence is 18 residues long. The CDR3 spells CASSIDSSGRGSYNEQFF. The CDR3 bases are TGTGCCAGTAGTATAGATTCTAGCGGGAGGGGCTCCTACAATGAGCAGTTCTTC. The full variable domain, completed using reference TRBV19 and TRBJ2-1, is DGGITQSPKYLFRKEGQNVTLSCEQNLNHDAMYWYRQDPGQGLRLIYYSQIVNDFQKGDIAEGYSVSREKKESFPLTVTSAQKNPTAFYLCASSIDSSGRGSYNEQFFGPGTRLTVL.

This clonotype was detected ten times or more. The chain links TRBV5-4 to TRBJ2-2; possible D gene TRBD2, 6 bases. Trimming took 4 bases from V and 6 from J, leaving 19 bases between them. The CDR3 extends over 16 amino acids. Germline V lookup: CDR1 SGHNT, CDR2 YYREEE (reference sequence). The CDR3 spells CASSTPASARAGELFF. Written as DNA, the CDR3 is TGTGCCAGCAGCACGCCCGCTAGCGCCCGGGCCGGGGAGCTGTTTTTT.

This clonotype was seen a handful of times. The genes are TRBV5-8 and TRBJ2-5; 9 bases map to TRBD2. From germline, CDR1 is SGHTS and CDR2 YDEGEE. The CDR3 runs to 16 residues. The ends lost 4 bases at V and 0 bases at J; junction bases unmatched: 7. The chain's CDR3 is CASSRHSGSDQETQYF. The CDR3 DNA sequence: TGTGCCAGCAGCCGACATAGCGGGAGCGACCAAGAGACCCAGTACTTC. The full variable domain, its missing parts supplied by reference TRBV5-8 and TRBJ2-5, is EAGVTQSPTHLIKTRGQQATLRCSPISGHTSVYWYQQALGLGLQFLLWYDEGEERNRGNFPPRFSGRQFPNYSSELNVNALELEDSALYLCASSRHSGSDQETQYFGPGTRLLVL.

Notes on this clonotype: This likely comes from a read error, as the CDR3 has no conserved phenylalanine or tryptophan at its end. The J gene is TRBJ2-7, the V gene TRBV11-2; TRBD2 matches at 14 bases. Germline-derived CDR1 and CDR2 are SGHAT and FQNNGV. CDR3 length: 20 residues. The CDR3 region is CASSLIPVGTSGRASNEQYY. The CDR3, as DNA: TGTGCCAGCAGCTTAATTCCAGTAGGGACTAGCGGGAGAGCCTCCAACGAGCAGTACTAC.

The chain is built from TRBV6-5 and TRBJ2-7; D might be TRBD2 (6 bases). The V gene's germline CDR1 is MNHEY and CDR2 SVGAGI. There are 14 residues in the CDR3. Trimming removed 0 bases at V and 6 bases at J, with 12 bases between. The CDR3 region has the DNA TGTGCCAGCAGTTACTCGAACGGGGGAATCGAGCAGTACTTC. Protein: CASSYSNGGIEQYF.

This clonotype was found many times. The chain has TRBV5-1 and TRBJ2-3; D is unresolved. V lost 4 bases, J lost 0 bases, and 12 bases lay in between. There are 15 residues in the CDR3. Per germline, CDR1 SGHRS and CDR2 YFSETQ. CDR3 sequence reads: CASSLPISSTDTQYF. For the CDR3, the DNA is TGCGCCAGCAGCCTCCCGATATCCAGCACAGATACGCAGTATTTT.

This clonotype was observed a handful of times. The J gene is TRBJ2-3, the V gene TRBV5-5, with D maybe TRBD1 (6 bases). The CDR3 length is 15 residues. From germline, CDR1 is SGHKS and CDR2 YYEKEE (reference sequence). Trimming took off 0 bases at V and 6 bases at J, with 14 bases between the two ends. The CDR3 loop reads CASSLANRVADTQYF. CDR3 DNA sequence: TGTGCCAGCAGCTTGGCCAACAGGGTGGCGGATACGCAGTATTTT.

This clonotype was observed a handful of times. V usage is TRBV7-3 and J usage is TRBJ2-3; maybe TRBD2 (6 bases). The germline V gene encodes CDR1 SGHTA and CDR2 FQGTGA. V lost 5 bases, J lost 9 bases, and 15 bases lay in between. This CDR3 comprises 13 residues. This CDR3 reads CASSTGMRGTQYF. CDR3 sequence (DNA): TGTGCCAGCAGCACCGGAATGCGGGGCACGCAGTATTTT.

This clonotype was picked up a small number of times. CDR3 sequence (DNA): TGTGCCAGCAGCCCTGATAAGAACACCGGGGAGCTGTTTTTT. It translates to CASSPDKNTGELFF. The chain joins TRBV4-2 to TRBJ2-2; D unclear. The CDR3 spans 14 residues. CDR1 and CDR2 from the germline V gene are LGHNA and YNFKEQ. V lost 4 bases to trimming and J lost 1 base, with 7 bases between them.

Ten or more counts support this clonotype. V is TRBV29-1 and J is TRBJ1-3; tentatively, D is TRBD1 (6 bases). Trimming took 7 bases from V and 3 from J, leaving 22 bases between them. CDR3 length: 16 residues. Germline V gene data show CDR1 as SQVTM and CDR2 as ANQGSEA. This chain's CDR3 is CSATNTGNPFGNTIYF. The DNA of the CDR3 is TGCAGCGCCACCAACACAGGGAATCCCTTTGGAAACACCATATATTTT.

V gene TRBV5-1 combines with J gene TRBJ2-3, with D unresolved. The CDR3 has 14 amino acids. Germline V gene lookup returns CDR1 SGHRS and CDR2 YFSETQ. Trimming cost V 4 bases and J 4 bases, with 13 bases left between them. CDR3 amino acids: CASSPLSEADTQYF. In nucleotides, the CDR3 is TGCGCCAGCAGCCCACTATCCGAGGCAGATACGCAGTATTTT.

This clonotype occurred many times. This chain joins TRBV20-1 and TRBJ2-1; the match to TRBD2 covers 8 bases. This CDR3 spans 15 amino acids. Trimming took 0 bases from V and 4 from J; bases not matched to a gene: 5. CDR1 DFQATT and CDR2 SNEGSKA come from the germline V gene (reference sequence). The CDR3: CSARDKGLVYNEQFF. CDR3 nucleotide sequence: TGCAGTGCTAGAGATAAGGGACTAGTTTACAATGAGCAGTTCTTC.

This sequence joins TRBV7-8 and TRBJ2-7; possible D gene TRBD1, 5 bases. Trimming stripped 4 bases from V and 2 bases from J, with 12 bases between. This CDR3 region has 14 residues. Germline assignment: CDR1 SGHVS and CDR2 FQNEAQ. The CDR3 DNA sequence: TGTGCCAGCAGCTCGACAGTCCGTCCCTACGAGCAGTACTTC. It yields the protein CASSSTVRPYEQYF.

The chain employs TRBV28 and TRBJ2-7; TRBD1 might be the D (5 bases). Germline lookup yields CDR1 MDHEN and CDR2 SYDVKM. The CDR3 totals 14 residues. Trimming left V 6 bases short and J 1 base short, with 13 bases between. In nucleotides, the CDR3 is TGTGCCAGCAGGCAACGACAGTATTCCTACGAGCAGTACTTC. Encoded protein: CASRQRQYSYEQYF. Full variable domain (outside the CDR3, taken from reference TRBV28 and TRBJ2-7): DVKVTQSSRYLVKRTGEKVFLECVQDMDHENMFWYRQDPGLGLRLIYFSYDVKMKEKGDIPEGYSVSREKKERFSLILESASTNQTSMYLCASRQRQYSYEQYFGPGTRLTVT.

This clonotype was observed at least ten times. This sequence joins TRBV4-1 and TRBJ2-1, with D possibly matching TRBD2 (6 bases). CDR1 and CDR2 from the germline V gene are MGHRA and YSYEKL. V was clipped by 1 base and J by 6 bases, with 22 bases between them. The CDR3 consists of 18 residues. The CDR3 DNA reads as TGCGCCAGCAGCCAAGGACGCCTCGTGGGGGGTTCCCGCAATGAGCAGTTCTTC. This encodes CASSQGRLVGGSRNEQFF.

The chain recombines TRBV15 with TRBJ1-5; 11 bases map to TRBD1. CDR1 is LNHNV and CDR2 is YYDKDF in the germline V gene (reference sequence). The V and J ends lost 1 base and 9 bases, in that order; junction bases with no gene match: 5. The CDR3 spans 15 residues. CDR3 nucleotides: TGTGCCACCAGCAGAGTCCCGGGACAGGGGGGGCCCCAGCATTTT. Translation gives CATSRVPGQGGPQHF.

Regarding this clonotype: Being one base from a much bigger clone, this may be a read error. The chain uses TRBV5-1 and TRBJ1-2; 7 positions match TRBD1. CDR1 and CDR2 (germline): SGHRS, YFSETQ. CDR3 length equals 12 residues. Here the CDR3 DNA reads TGCGCCGGGGACAGTTCTAACTATGGCGACACCTTC. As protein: CAGDSSNYGDTF.